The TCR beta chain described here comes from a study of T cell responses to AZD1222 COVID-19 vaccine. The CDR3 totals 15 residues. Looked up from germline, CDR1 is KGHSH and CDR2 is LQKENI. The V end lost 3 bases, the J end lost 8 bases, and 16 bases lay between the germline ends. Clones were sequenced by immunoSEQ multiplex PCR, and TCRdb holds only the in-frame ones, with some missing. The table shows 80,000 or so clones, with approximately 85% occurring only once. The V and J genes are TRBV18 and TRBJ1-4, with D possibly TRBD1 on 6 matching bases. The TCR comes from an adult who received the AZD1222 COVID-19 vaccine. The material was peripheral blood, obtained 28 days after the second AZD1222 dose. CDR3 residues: CASSPDSGAREKLFF. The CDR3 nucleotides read TGTGCCAGCTCACCGGACTCAGGGGCCAGGGAAAAACTGTTTTTT.